This T cell receptor (beta chain) is from a study of cytomegalovirus exposure and HLA in healthy donors. About this clone: Its antigen remains unknown.

At sampling all donors were nominally healthy, likely with unrecorded immune exposures. Germline V gene sequence: CDR1 SEHNR, CDR2 FQNEAQ (reference sequence). Trimming left V 1 base short and J 2 bases short, with 11 bases between. CDR3 length: 15 amino acids. The PCR contained 60 Vbeta and 13 Jbeta primers. Profiling relied on immunoSEQ multiplex PCR, and the TCRdb table lists in-frame clones only, not all of them. The sample carries about 60,000 clones, 80% recorded once. Study-level findings and limits: Later analysis suggested most CMV-associated TCR beta chains were HLA-restricted. As a later analysis showed, a missense DCLRE1C variant was linked to trimming of TCR beta V- and J-genes. The study found most TCR sequences rare, yet found some public TCRs in many donors.

The V gene is TRBV7-9, the J gene TRBJ1-2; D gene ambiguous. The receptor's source is a woman in her twenties or thirties in good health and CMV-seronegative. The specimen was PBMCs. The CDR3 DNA is TGTGCCAGCAGCTTAGTAGTAATAAGCAACTATGGCTACACCTTC. Protein: CASSLVVISNYGYTF.